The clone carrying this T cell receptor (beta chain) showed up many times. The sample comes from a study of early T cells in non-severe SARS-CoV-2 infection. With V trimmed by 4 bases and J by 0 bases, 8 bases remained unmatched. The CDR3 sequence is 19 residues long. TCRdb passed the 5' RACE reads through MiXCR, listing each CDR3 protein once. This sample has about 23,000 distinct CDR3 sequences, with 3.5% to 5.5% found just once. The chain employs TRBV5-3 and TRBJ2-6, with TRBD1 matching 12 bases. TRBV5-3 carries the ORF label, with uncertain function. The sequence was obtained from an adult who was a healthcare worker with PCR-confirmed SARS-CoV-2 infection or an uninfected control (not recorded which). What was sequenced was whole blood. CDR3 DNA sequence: TGTGCCAGAAGCGTTAGGGGACAGGGGGCCAACTCTGGGGCCAACGTCCTGACTTTC. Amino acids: CARSVRGQGANSGANVLTF.